A single T cell receptor beta chain is shown here with its context. The entry originates in a study of blood T cell repertoires in COVID-19. The length of the CDR3 is 13 residues. Germline V gene lookup returns CDR1 GTSNPN and CDR2 SVGIG (reference sequence). Trimming cost V 0 bases and J 7 bases, with 12 bases left between them. One Seattle source followed patients from active infection through their disease course. Assay used: immunoSEQ multiplex PCR; TCRdb lists only in-frame clones, some missing. The data contain tens of thousands of clones, around 90% of them singletons. This receptor was obtained from a man aged 18 to 29 with COVID-19, enrolled during active disease. The chain links TRBV30 to TRBJ2-5, with a weak D call TRBD2 (5 bases). The sample comprised peripheral blood. In DNA form, the CDR3 reads TGTGCCTGGAGTGTGGGCGGAGAGGGGACCCAGTACTTC. Protein: CAWSVGGEGTQYF.